Below, 21 T cell receptor beta chains from the same sample are listed, as sequenced in a study of spatial heterogeneity in lung cancer. Study findings and constraints: Counts of expanded intratumoral alpha and beta TCRs tracked tumor mutation counts.

No antigen is known for these receptors. Time point noted: sample taken at primary tumor resection. TCRdb processed the 5' RACE reads anew with MiXCR; each CDR3 protein has one entry. The sample holds approximately 6,800 distinct CDR3 sequences; about an eighth are singletons and the top ten take around 8.5%. The sequences come from lung tumor tissue, collected at surgery. The origin of the receptors is a male donor with early-stage non-small cell lung cancer.

This clonotype has ten or more counts. A library prepared for alpha chains yielded this beta chain as an off-target read; its size is of little meaning. The rearrangement uses TRBV5-4 and TRBJ1-6, with D possibly being TRBD1 (6 bases). There are 15 residues in the CDR3. CDR1 and CDR2 (germline): SGHNT, YYREEE (reference sequence). Trimming removed 4 bases from V and 7 bases from J, with 15 bases in between. The CDR3 region has the DNA TGTGCCAGCAGCGTTGGACAGAGCCTCAATTCACCCCTCCACTTT. This encodes CASSVGQSLNSPLHF.

This clonotype was picked up many times. Since the library was made to target alpha chains, this beta chain is a stray read and its abundance is not meaningful. The gene calls are TRBV6-1 and TRBJ2-7; 13 nucleotides align to TRBD2. The CDR3 has 16 amino acids. The V gene end was trimmed by 2 bases and the J gene end by 7 bases; junction bases not matched to a gene: 8. Germline CDR1 reads MNHNS; CDR2 reads SASEGT. The CDR3 region is CASSETSGGVPVEQYV. In DNA form, the CDR3 reads TGTGCCAGCAGTGAAACTAGCGGGGGGGTTCCAGTGGAGCAGTACGTC.

This clonotype is termed medium-sized (0.01 to 0.1%). A library made for alpha chains picked up this beta chain off target, so its size means little. The chain has TRBV10-3 and TRBJ2-3; D remains ambiguous. CDR1 is ENHRY, CDR2 SYGVKD, per germline. The CDR3 is 14 amino acids. V shed 8 bases and J shed 1 base, with 13 bases lying between them. CDR3 amino acids: CAISRVDGTDTQYF. The CDR3 DNA reads TGTGCCATCTCTAGGGTGGACGGCACAGATACGCAGTATTTT.

By proportion, this clonotype is medium-sized. This beta chain is an off-target read within a library intended for alpha chains, so its frequency means little. The chain couples TRBV5-1 to TRBJ2-1; D remains unclear. CDR1 is SGHRS and CDR2 is YFSETQ in the germline V gene. This CDR3 spans 16 amino acids. The V end was cut by 2 bases, the J end by 0 bases, with 12 bases between. Here the CDR3 DNA reads TGCGCCAGCAGCTTTTTGACACCGAGCTCCTACAATGAGCAGTTCTTC. It is translated as CASSFLTPSSYNEQFF.

In its sample, this clonotype was seen many times. Found in a library prepared for alpha chains, this beta chain is an off-target read, and its abundance has little meaning. CDR3 nucleotides: TGTGCCAGCAGCTTATATGCTAGCGCCGGGAATGAGCAGTTCTTC. Translated: CASSLYASAGNEQFF. This chain links TRBV7-2 with TRBJ2-1; D perhaps matches TRBD2 (6 bases). The germline V gene has CDR1 SGHTA and CDR2 FQGNSA. CDR3 length: 15 amino acids. V shed 2 bases and J shed 7 bases, with 15 bases lying between them.

Many counts were recorded for this clonotype. This beta chain is a stray read from a library made for alpha chains; its abundance is not meaningful. The chain combines TRBV3-1 with TRBJ1-5; D unresolved. Trimming took off 1 base at V and 9 bases at J, with 13 bases between the two ends. The CDR3 is 14 residues long. Germline-derived CDR1 and CDR2 are LGHDT and YNNKEL (reference sequence). The CDR3 here is CASSQGAALGPQHF. The CDR3 region has the DNA TGTGCCAGCAGCCAAGGGGCAGCCCTTGGGCCCCAGCATTTT.

This clonotype was recorded at least ten times. As an off-target read in a library built for alpha chains, this beta chain has a frequency of little significance. This rearrangement joins TRBV29-1 to TRBJ2-1; weak D call: TRBD1 (5 bases). The length of the CDR3 is 11 residues. The germline gives CDR1 SQVTM, CDR2 ANQGSEA. Between the trimmed V and J ends, which lost 4 bases and 6 bases, there was a span of 7 bases. CDR3 sequence: CSVGQINEQFF. The CDR3 region has the DNA TGCAGCGTTGGACAGATCAATGAGCAGTTCTTC.

Many counts were recorded for this clonotype. The size of this beta chain means little, since it is a stray read in a library made for alpha chains. The chain couples TRBV6-1 to TRBJ2-1, with a possible D match to TRBD1 (6 bases). The germline CDR1 and CDR2 sequences are MNHNS and SASEGT. V was pared by 6 bases and J by 4 bases, with 13 bases between. The CDR3 loop spans 14 amino acids. CDR3 residues: CASSPSRGYNEQFF. CDR3 in DNA: TGTGCCAGCAGCCCATCTAGGGGGTACAATGAGCAGTTCTTC.

In its sample, this clonotype ranks as medium-sized. This beta chain is an unintended read in a library built for alpha chains; its size means little. The J gene is TRBJ1-1, the V gene TRBV6-5; 9 nucleotides line up with TRBD1. The CDR3 has 16 amino acids. Trimming cost V 2 bases and J 4 bases; bases outside gene matches: 8. Germline-derived CDR1 and CDR2 are MNHEY and SVGAGI. For the CDR3, the DNA is TGTGCCAGCAGTTACCGAGGACAGGGGAAGGGCACTGAAGCTTTCTTT. It translates to CASSYRGQGKGTEAFF.

This clonotype is labeled medium-sized. A library made for alpha chains picked up this beta chain off target, so its size means little. V usage is TRBV21-1 and J usage is TRBJ2-7; the table assigns TRBD2, which was not confirmed against the DNA. TRBV21-1 corresponds to a pseudogene. This CDR3 is 11 amino acids long. The CDR3 spells CASSLPSSGAV. The CDR3 region has the DNA TGTGCCAGCAGCCTACCCTCCAGCGGCGCTGTC.

This clonotype is classed as medium-sized. This beta chain is a stray read from a library made for alpha chains; its abundance is not meaningful. CDR3 loop: CASSFSGSWRKSSYEQYF. DNA for the CDR3: TGTGCCAGCAGTTTCTCTGGGTCGTGGCGGAAGAGCTCCTACGAGCAGTACTTC. The chain has TRBV12-3 or TRBV12-4 and TRBJ2-7; D is uncertain. V lost 3 bases, J lost 0 bases, and 21 bases lay in between. This CDR3 contains 18 residues.

For this clonotype: With the library built for alpha chains, this beta chain is off target and its frequency is not meaningful. Here the CDR3 DNA reads TGCAGTGCTAGAAACCCGGGAGGACAGCTCACAGATACGCAGTATTTT. It translates to CSARNPGGQLTDTQYF. This chain links TRBV20-1 with TRBJ2-3; D is perhaps TRBD2 (7 bases). V lost 2 bases to trimming and J lost 2 bases, with 17 bases between them. The V gene's germline CDR1 is DFQATT and CDR2 SNEGSKA (reference sequence). The CDR3 consists of 16 residues.

This clonotype appeared many times. With the library built for alpha chains, this beta chain is off target and its frequency is not meaningful. The rearrangement joins TRBV5-1 to TRBJ1-1; no definite D call. Germline loops: CDR1 SGHRS, CDR2 YFSETQ. There are 15 residues in the CDR3. V lost 3 bases, J lost 1 base, and 13 bases lay in between. The CDR3 bases are TGCGCCAGCAGCTCTTCTTCGAGGTCGAACACTGAAGCTTTCTTT. Amino acid sequence: CASSSSSRSNTEAFF.

This clonotype qualifies as medium-sized (0.01 to 0.1%). Because this beta chain is a stray read in a library intended to capture alpha chains, its abundance should not be given much weight. The chain is built from TRBV6-2 or TRBV6-3 and TRBJ2-2, with D perhaps TRBD1 (6 bases). CDR1 is MNHEY, CDR2 SVGEGT, per germline. The CDR3 totals 13 residues. V lost 4 bases and J lost 6, with 9 bases in between. CDR3 nucleotides: TGTGCCAGCAGTTTAAACAGGGCCGGGGAGCTGTTTTTT. This encodes CASSLNRAGELFF.

This clonotype was counted at least ten times. This beta chain is a stray sequence in a library constructed for alpha chains; its clone size is not meaningful. V usage is TRBV5-1 and J usage is TRBJ2-3, with TRBD1 matching over 7 bases. From germline, CDR1 is SGHRS and CDR2 YFSETQ. CDR3 length: 14 amino acids. Losses at the gene ends were 6 bases for V and 2 bases for J; bases not matched to a gene: 6. DNA for the CDR3: TGCGCCAGCAACCACAGGGGTCCCACAGATACGCAGTATTTT. Translated, it gives CASNHRGPTDTQYF.

This clonotype is deemed medium-sized. This beta chain came through as a stray read in a library set up for alpha chains, and its size says little. This chain links TRBV11-3 with TRBJ2-2; D might be TRBD2 (6 bases). Germline V lookup: CDR1 SGHNT, CDR2 YENEEA. Between the trimmed V and J ends, which lost 5 bases and 7 bases, there was a span of 14 bases. This CDR3 is 14 amino acids long. The CDR3 here is CASSATSLGGELFF. The DNA of the CDR3 is TGTGCCAGCAGCGCCACTAGCCTGGGCGGGGAGCTGTTTTTT.

This clonotype showed up many times. A library made for alpha chains picked up this beta chain off target, so its size means little. V gene TRBV27 combines with J gene TRBJ2-3, with D possibly TRBD2 on 6 matching bases. The V end lost 4 bases, the J end lost 4 bases, and 15 bases lay between the germline ends. The germline gives CDR1 MNHEY, CDR2 SMNVEV (reference sequence). CDR3 length: 15 amino acids. This chain's CDR3 is CASSSRQGGSDTQYF. The CDR3 DNA follows: TGTGCCAGCAGTTCCAGGCAGGGAGGCTCAGATACGCAGTATTTT.

This clonotype appeared many times. For a library built for alpha chains, this beta chain is a stray read; little rests on its size. CDR3: CASARDRDRDEQFF. CDR3 DNA sequence: TGCGCCAGCGCTCGGGACAGGGACCGGGATGAGCAGTTCTTC. The chain employs TRBV5-1 and TRBJ2-1; 9 bases agree with TRBD1. The CDR3 runs to 14 residues. Germline values: CDR1 SGHRS, CDR2 YFSETQ. With 7 bases clipped from V and 8 bases from J, the junction kept 10 bases outside the gene matches.

Comment on this clonotype: A library prepared for alpha chains yielded this beta chain as an off-target read; its size is of little meaning. The chain couples TRBV30 to TRBJ1-2; D is ambiguous. CDR3 length equals 13 residues. CDR1 and CDR2 (germline): GTSNPN, SVGIG (reference sequence). V lost 4 bases to trimming and J lost 6 bases, with 15 bases between them. The CDR3 protein is CAWTPLRMNGYTF. The CDR3 region has the DNA TGTGCCTGGACCCCACTTCGGATGAATGGCTACACCTTC.

Many counts were recorded for this clonotype. This beta chain lies outside the target of a library built for alpha chains; its clone size means little. V is TRBV20-1 and J is TRBJ2-3; 11 bases are a match to TRBD2. This CDR3 contains 15 residues. Germline CDR1 reads DFQATT; CDR2 reads SNEGSKA (reference sequence). Unmatched junction bases numbered 12, after V lost 3 bases and J lost 10 bases. The CDR3: CSARFDASGGQAQYF. The CDR3 nucleotides read TGCAGTGCTAGGTTCGACGCTAGCGGGGGGCAAGCGCAGTATTTT.

This clonotype is labeled as medium-sized. This beta chain lies outside the target of a library built for alpha chains; its clone size means little. The chain links TRBV20-1 to TRBJ1-4, with D unclear. CDR1 and CDR2 (germline): DFQATT, SNEGSKA (reference sequence). The CDR3 extends over 14 amino acids. V lost 2 bases and J lost 5, with 12 bases in between. CDR3 protein: CSARMINSNEKLFF. CDR3 nucleotides: TGCAGTGCTAGAATGATAAACTCAAATGAAAAACTGTTTTTT.